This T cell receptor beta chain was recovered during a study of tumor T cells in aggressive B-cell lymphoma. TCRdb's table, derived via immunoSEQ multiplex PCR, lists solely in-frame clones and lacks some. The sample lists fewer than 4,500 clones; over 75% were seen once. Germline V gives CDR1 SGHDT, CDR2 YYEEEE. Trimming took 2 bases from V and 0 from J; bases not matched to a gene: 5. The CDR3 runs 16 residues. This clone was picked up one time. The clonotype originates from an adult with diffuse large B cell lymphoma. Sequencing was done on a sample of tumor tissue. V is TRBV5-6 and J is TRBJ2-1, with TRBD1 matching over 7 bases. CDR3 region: CASSFDRVSSYNEQFF. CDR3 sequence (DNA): TGTGCCAGCAGCTTCGACAGGGTAAGCTCCTACAATGAGCAGTTCTTC.